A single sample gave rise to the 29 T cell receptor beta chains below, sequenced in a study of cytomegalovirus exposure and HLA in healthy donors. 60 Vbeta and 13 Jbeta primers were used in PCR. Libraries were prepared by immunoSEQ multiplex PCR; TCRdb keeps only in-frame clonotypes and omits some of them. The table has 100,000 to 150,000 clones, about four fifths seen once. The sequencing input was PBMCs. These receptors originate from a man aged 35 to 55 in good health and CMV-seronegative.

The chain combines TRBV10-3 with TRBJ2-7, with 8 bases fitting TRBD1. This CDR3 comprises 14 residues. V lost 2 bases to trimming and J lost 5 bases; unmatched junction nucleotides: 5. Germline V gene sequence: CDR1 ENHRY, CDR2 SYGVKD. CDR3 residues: CAISEGQGGDEQYF. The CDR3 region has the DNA TGTGCCATCAGTGAGGGACAGGGTGGGGACGAGCAGTACTTC.

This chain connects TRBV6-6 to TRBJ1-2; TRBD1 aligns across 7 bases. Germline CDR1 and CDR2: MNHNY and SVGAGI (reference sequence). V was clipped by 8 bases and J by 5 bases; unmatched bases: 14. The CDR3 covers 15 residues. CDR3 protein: CASVRDSTKVYGYTF. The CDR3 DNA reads TGTGCCAGCGTCCGGGACAGCACCAAGGTATATGGCTACACCTTC.

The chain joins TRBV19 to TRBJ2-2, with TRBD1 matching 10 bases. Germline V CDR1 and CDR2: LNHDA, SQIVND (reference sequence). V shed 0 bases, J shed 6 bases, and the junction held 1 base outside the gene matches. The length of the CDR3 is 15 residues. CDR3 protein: CASSIEGTGAGELFF. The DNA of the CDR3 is TGTGCCAGTAGTATAGAAGGGACAGGGGCCGGGGAGCTGTTTTTT.

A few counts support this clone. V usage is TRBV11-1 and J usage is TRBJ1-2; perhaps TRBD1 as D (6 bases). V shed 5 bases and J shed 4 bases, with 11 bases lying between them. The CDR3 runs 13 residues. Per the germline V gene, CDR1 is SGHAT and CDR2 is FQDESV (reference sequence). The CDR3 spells CASSPTGLYGYTF. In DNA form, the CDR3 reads TGTGCCAGCAGCCCGACAGGACTCTATGGCTACACCTTC. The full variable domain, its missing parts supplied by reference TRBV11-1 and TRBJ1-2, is EAEVAQSPRYKITEKSQAVAFWCDPISGHATLYWYRQILGQGPELLVQFQDESVVDDSQLPKDRFSAERLKGVDSTLKIQPAELGDSAMYLCASSPTGLYGYTFGSGTRLTVV.

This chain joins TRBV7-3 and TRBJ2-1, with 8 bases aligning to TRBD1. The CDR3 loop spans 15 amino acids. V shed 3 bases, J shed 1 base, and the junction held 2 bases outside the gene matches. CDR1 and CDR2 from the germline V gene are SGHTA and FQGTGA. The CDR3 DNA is TGTGCCAGCAGCTTCGACAGGGGATCCTACAATGAGCAGTTCTTC. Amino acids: CASSFDRGSYNEQFF.

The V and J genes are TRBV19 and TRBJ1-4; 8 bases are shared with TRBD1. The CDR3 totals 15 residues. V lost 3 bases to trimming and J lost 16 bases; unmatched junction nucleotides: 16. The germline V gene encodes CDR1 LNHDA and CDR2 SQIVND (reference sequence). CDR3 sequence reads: CASSMGTGFETPPFF. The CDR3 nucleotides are TGTGCCAGTAGTATGGGGACAGGCTTCGAAACCCCCCCGTTTTTT.

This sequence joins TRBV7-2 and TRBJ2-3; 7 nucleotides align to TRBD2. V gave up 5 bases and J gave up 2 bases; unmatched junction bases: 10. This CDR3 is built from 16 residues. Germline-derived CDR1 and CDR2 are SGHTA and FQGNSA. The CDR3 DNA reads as TGTGCCAGCAGCCCGGAATTGGGAGGGGACACAGATACGCAGTATTTT. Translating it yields CASSPELGGDTDTQYF.

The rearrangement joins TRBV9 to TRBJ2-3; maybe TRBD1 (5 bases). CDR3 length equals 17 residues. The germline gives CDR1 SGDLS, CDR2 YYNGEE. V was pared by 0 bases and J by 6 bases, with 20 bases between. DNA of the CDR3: TGTGCCAGCAGCGTAGATCACAGGCCAGCAGTTATGGATACGCAGTATTTT. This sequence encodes CASSVDHRPAVMDTQYF.

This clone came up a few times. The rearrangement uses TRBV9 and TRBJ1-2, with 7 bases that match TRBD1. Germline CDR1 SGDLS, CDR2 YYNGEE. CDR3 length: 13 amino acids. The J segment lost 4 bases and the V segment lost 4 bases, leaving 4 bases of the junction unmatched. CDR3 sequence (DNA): TGTGCCAGCAGCCCAGGACAGGTCTATGGCTACACCTTC. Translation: CASSPGQVYGYTF.

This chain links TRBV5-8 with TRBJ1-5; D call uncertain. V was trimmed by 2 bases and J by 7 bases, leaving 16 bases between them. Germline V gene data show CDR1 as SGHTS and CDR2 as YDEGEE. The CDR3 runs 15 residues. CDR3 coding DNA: TGTGCCAGCAGCTTTTATGCCCGGGGTTCCCAGCCCCAGCATTTT. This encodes CASSFYARGSQPQHF.

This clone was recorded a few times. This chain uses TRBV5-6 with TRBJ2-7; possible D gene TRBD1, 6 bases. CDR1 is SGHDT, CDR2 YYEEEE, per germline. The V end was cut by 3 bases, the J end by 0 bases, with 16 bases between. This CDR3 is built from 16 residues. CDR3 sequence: CASSSGQWGFSYEQYF. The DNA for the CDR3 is TGTGCCAGCAGCTCTGGACAGTGGGGTTTCTCCTACGAGCAGTACTTC.

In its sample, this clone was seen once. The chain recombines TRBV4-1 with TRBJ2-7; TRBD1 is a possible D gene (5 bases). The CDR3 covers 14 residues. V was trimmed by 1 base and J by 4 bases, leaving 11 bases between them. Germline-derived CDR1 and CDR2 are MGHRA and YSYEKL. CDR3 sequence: CASSQVQGVYEQYF. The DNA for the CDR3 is TGCGCCAGCAGCCAAGTTCAAGGGGTGTACGAGCAGTACTTC.

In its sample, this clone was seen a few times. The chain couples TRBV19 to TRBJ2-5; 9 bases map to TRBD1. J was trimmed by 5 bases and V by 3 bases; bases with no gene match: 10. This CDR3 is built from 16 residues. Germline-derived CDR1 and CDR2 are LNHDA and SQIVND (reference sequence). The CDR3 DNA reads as TGTGCCAGTAGTATGAGAGGGGACAGGGTCGGTGAGACCCAGTACTTC. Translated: CASSMRGDRVGETQYF.

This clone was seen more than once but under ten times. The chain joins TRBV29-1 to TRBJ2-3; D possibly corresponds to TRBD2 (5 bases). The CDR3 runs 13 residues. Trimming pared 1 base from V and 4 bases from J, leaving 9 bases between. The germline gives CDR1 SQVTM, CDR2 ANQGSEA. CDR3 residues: CSVEAGSADTQYF. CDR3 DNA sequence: TGCAGCGTTGAAGCGGGAAGTGCAGATACGCAGTATTTT.

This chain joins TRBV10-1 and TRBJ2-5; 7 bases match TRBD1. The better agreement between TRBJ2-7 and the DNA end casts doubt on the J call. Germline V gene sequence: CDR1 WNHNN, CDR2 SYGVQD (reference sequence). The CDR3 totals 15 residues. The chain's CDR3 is CASSQVGQNAYEQYF. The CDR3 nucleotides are TGCGCCAGCAGTCAGGTGGGACAGAACGCCTACGAGCAGTACTTC.

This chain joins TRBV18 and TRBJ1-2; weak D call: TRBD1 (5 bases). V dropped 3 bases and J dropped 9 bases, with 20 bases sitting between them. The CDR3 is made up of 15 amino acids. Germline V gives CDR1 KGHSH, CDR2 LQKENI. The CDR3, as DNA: TGTGCCAGCTCACCGGGTCGACAGAAACCTGGGCGCTACACCTTC. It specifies CASSPGRQKPGRYTF.

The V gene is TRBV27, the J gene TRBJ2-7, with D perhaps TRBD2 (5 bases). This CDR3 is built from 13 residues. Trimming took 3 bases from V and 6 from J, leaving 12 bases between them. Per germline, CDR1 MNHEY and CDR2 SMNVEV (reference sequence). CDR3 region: CASSFMRAAEQYF. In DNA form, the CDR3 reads TGTGCCAGCAGTTTTATGAGGGCGGCCGAGCAGTACTTC.

In nucleotides, the CDR3 is TGTGCCAGCAGCTTAAGGCAGGGAGATACGCAGTATTTT. Its protein is CASSLRQGDTQYF. The chain is built from TRBV11-2 and TRBJ2-3; weak D call: TRBD1 (5 bases). Trimming removed 2 bases at V and 5 bases at J, with 8 bases between. The CDR3 is 13 residues long. Germline-derived CDR1 and CDR2 are SGHAT and FQNNGV. The complete variable domain, with remaining parts taken from reference TRBV11-2 and TRBJ2-3, reads EAGVAQSPRYKIIEKRQSVAFWCNPISGHATLYWYQQILGQGPKLLIQFQNNGVVDDSQLPKDRFSAERLKGVDSTLKIQPAKLEDSAVYLCASSLRQGDTQYFGPGTRLTVL.

The CDR3 is CASSDSGSDTQYF. As DNA, the CDR3 is TGTGCCAGCAGCGATTCGGGGTCAGATACGCAGTATTTT. The chain joins TRBV9 to TRBJ2-3, with a tentative D call TRBD2 (5 bases). CDR3 length equals 13 residues. Germline V gene lookup returns CDR1 SGDLS and CDR2 YYNGEE. V was trimmed by 3 bases and J by 4 bases, leaving 9 bases between them.

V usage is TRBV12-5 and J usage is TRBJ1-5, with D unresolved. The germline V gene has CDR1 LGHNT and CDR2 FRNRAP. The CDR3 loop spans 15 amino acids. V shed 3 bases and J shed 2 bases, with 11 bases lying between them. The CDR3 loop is CASGLSQARNQPQHF. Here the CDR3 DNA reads TGTGCTAGTGGTTTAAGTCAGGCACGCAATCAGCCCCAGCATTTT.

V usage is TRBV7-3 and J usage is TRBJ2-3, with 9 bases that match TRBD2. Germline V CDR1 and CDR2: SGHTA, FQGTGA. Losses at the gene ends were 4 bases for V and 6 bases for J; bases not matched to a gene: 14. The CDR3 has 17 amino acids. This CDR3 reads CASSSPSGGPARDTQYF. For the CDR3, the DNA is TGTGCCAGCAGCTCTCCCAGCGGGGGGCCGGCCCGGGATACGCAGTATTTT. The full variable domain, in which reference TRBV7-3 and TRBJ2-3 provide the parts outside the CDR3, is GAGVSQTPSNKVTEKGKYVELRCDPISGHTALYWYRQSLGQGPEFLIYFQGTGAADDSGLPNDRFFAVRPEGSVSTLKIQRTERGDSAVYLCASSSPSGGPARDTQYFGPGTRLTVL.

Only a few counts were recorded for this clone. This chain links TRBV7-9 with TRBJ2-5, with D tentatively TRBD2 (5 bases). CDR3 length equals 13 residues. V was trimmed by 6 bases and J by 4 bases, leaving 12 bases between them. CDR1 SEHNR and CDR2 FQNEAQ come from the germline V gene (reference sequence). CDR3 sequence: CASRADYPETQYF. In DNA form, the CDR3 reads TGTGCCAGCAGAGCAGACTATCCAGAGACCCAGTACTTC.

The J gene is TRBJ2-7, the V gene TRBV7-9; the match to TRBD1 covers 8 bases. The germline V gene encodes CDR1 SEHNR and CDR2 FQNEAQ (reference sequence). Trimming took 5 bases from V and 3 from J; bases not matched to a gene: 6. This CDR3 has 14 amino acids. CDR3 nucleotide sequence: TGTGCCAGCAGCACCTGGGACAGGCACTACGAGCAGTACTTC. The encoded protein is CASSTWDRHYEQYF.

DNA for the CDR3: TGTGCCAGCAGCTTAGCCCACCTAAGCGGAACCTCCTACGAGCAGTACTTC. It translates to CASSLAHLSGTSYEQYF. This sequence joins TRBV11-2 and TRBJ2-7, with a possible D match to TRBD2 (5 bases). The CDR3 spans 17 residues. The V gene's germline CDR1 is SGHAT and CDR2 FQNNGV. Trimming took off 1 base at V and 0 bases at J, with 16 bases between the two ends. The entire variable domain, with the rest obtained from reference TRBV11-2 and TRBJ2-7, is as follows: EAGVAQSPRYKIIEKRQSVAFWCNPISGHATLYWYQQILGQGPKLLIQFQNNGVVDDSQLPKDRFSAERLKGVDSTLKIQPAKLEDSAVYLCASSLAHLSGTSYEQYFGPGTRLTVT.

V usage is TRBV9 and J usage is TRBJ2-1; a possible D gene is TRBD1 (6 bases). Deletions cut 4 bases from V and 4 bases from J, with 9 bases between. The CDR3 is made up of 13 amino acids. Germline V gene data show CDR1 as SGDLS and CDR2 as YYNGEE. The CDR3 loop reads CASSSGQYNEQFF. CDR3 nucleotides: TGTGCCAGCAGCTCCGGACAGTACAATGAGCAGTTCTTC.

CDR3 sequence reads: CASSEGGGSNQPQHF. The DNA for the CDR3 is TGTGCCAGCAGCGAGGGGGGGGGCAGCAATCAGCCCCAGCATTTT. The rearrangement joins TRBV9 to TRBJ1-5; possibly TRBD1 for D (6 bases). With 3 bases removed from V and 1 base from J, the gap between germline ends came to 11 bases. Germline CDR1 reads SGDLS; CDR2 reads YYNGEE. This CDR3 contains 15 residues.

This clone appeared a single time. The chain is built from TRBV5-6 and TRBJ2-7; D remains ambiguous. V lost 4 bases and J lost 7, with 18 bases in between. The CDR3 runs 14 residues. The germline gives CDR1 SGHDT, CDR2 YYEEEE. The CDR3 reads CASSPWRPVGEQYF. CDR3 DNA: TGTGCCAGCAGCCCTTGGCGGCCCGTTGGAGAGCAGTACTTC.

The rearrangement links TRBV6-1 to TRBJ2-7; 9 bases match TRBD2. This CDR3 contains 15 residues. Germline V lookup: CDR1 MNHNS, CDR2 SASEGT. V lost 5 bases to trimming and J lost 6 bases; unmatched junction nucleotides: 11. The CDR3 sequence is CASSTIAGELSEQYF. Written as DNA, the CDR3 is TGTGCCAGCAGTACCATAGCGGGGGAATTATCCGAGCAGTACTTC.

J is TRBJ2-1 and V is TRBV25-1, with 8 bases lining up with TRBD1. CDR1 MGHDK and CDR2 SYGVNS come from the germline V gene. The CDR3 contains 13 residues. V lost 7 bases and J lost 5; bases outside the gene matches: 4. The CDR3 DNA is TGTGCCAGCAAACAACAGGGGGACAATGAGCAGTTCTTC. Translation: CASKQQGDNEQFF.